The following is a TCR beta chain sequence with its context. The CDR3 has 15 residues. Germline CDR1 reads MNHEY; CDR2 reads SMNVEV (reference sequence). V was clipped by 2 bases and J by 3 bases, with 14 bases between them. This sample stems from a study of chemoradiotherapy in HPV16-positive cancers. Using immunoSEQ multiplex PCR, the repertoire was profiled, and TCRdb retains in-frame clones only, with some absent. The table has 1,500 to 2,500 clones, roughly four fifths seen once. Material: tumor tissue, obtained from a patient who underwent chemoradiotherapy. The V gene is TRBV27, the J gene TRBJ2-7, with a possible D match to TRBD2 (6 bases). The clonotype originates from a human donor with HPV-associated anogenital cancer. CDR3 in DNA: TGTGCCAGCAGTTTAGCGTGGGGGGAGAACTACGAGCAGTACTTC. It codes for CASSLAWGENYEQYF.